Below, 23 T cell receptor beta chains from the same sample are listed, as sequenced in a study of PD-L1 blockade in urothelial cancer. Only in-frame clones appear in the TCRdb table, and some are missing; sequencing was by immunoSEQ multiplex PCR. The sample lists tens of thousands of clones, 80% to 90% seen once, with about 4.5% in the top ten. Sequenced material: PBMCs, taken around atezolizumab (anti-PD-L1) treatment. These receptors all stem from a man between 65 and 79 years old with urothelial cancer.

A few counts support this clone. The chain has TRBV4-1 and TRBJ2-1; the D gene is possibly TRBD1 (6 bases). CDR3 length equals 14 residues. Germline V gives CDR1 MGHRA, CDR2 YSYEKL. Trimming stripped 3 bases from V and 5 bases from J, with 11 bases between. The chain's CDR3 is CASSQRTANNEQFF. The CDR3 DNA sequence: TGCGCCAGCAGCCAGAGGACAGCTAACAATGAGCAGTTCTTC.

The gene calls are TRBV19 and TRBJ2-3; 8 bases agree with TRBD1. Per germline, CDR1 LNHDA and CDR2 SQIVND (reference sequence). J gave up 6 bases and V 3 bases, and 5 bases lay outside the gene matches. CDR3 length equals 14 residues. CDR3 in amino acids: CASSIDRGRDTQYF. As DNA, the CDR3 is TGTGCCAGTAGTATCGACAGGGGAAGGGATACGCAGTATTTT.

V and J are TRBV6-6 and TRBJ2-3; 7 bases fit TRBD2. The ends lost 11 bases at V and 6 bases at J; junction bases unmatched: 11. Germline CDR1 reads MNHNY; CDR2 reads SVGAGI (reference sequence). The CDR3 has 13 residues. The CDR3: CAWGSGAADTQYF. The CDR3 DNA reads TGTGCCTGGGGGAGCGGGGCGGCGGATACGCAGTATTTT.

The chain couples TRBV6-4 to TRBJ2-2; the D gene is possibly TRBD1 (6 bases). The V gene lost 8 bases and the J gene lost 8 bases, with 15 bases spanning the gap. The germline V gene encodes CDR1 MRHNA and CDR2 SNTAGT. This CDR3 has 13 amino acids. DNA of the CDR3: TGTGCCAGCCGCAACCCAGGGGCGGGGGAGCTGTTTTTT. This codes for CASRNPGAGELFF.

In this sample, this clone turned up once. The chain has TRBV5-1 and TRBJ2-1, with D possibly matching TRBD2 (5 bases). The CDR3 has 15 residues. Germline-derived CDR1 and CDR2 are SGHRS and YFSETQ. Between the trimmed V and J ends, which lost 0 bases and 8 bases, there was a span of 15 bases. CDR3 sequence: CASSLELVRMDEQFF. The CDR3, as DNA: TGCGCCAGCAGCTTGGAACTAGTTCGGATGGATGAGCAGTTCTTC.

The chain couples TRBV29-1 to TRBJ2-7; 7 bases line up with TRBD2. The CDR3 totals 12 residues. Unmatched junction bases numbered 7, after V lost 7 bases and J lost 4 bases. CDR1 is SQVTM and CDR2 is ANQGSEA in the germline V gene. The DNA of the CDR3 is TGCAGCGGACTTGGGAGGGATTACGAGCAGTACTTC. It yields the protein CSGLGRDYEQYF.

The rearrangement links TRBV30 to TRBJ2-7, with D perhaps matching TRBD2 (5 bases). Trimming stripped 0 bases from V and 4 bases from J, with 13 bases between. The length of the CDR3 is 14 residues. Germline V gene lookup returns CDR1 GTSNPN and CDR2 SVGIG (reference sequence). The CDR3 loop reads CAWSVTAGLYEQYF. The DNA for the CDR3 is TGTGCCTGGAGTGTAACCGCGGGTCTATACGAGCAGTACTTC.

V and J are TRBV6-6 and TRBJ1-3; no clear D. Germline loops: CDR1 MNHNY, CDR2 SVGAGI (reference sequence). The CDR3 loop spans 15 amino acids. V shed 7 bases and J shed 3 bases, with 16 bases lying between them. The CDR3 loop is CASNSPGVYGNTIYF. For the CDR3, the DNA is TGTGCCAGCAATTCTCCCGGGGTCTATGGAAACACCATATATTTT.

The chain couples TRBV18 to TRBJ1-5; tentatively, D is TRBD1 (6 bases). Germline CDR1 KGHSH, CDR2 LQKENI. This CDR3 has 18 residues. Deletions cut 6 bases from V and 1 base from J, with 22 bases between. The CDR3 sequence: CASSPAGGGVYSNQPQHF. Written as DNA, the CDR3 is TGTGCCAGCTCCCCAGCGGGGGGCGGGGTATACAGCAATCAGCCCCAGCATTTT.

The chain combines TRBV19 with TRBJ1-1, with TRBD1 matching 10 bases. V was pared by 8 bases and J by 5 bases, with 8 bases of the junction left unmatched. From germline, CDR1 is LNHDA and CDR2 SQIVND (reference sequence). The CDR3 loop spans 14 amino acids. CDR3 sequence reads: CASRLRQGATEAFF. The DNA for the CDR3 is TGTGCCAGTCGCCTTAGACAGGGGGCTACTGAAGCTTTCTTT.

The chain is built from TRBV2 and TRBJ1-2; TRBD1 is a possible D gene (6 bases). Germline CDR1 SNHLY, CDR2 FYNNEI. There are 13 residues in the CDR3. Deletions cut 7 bases from V and 8 bases from J, with 17 bases between. CDR3 amino acids: CASIRDTQRGYTF. In nucleotides, the CDR3 is TGTGCCAGCATACGGGACACCCAGCGGGGCTACACCTTC.

The rearrangement joins TRBV6-1 to TRBJ2-2, with a possible D match to TRBD2 (6 bases). The CDR3 is made up of 16 amino acids. The germline gives CDR1 MNHNS, CDR2 SASEGT. V lost 3 bases and J lost 5, with 16 bases in between. CDR3 in DNA: TGTGCCAGCAGTGATCCAGCCCGGAGCGGGACCGGGGAGCTGTTTTTT. Amino acid sequence: CASSDPARSGTGELFF.

The chain employs TRBV15 and TRBJ2-6; 10 bases align to TRBD1. The CDR3 length is 18 residues. The germline V gene has CDR1 LNHNV and CDR2 YYDKDF (reference sequence). The V gene end was trimmed by 1 base and the J gene end by 1 base; junction bases not matched to a gene: 4. The CDR3 spells CATSRGWDRGSGANVLTF. Here the CDR3 DNA reads TGTGCCACCAGCAGAGGGTGGGACAGGGGTTCTGGGGCCAACGTCCTGACTTTC.

The rearrangement uses TRBV19 and TRBJ2-7, with D maybe TRBD2 (6 bases). The CDR3 runs 13 residues. CDR1 is LNHDA, CDR2 SQIVND, per germline (reference sequence). The germline V and J ends were trimmed by 6 bases and 5 bases, with 14 bases remaining between them. This CDR3 is CASSPKEGNEQYF. DNA for the CDR3: TGTGCCAGTAGCCCCAAGGAGGGAAACGAGCAGTACTTC. The full variable domain, with the rest looked up from reference TRBV19 and TRBJ2-7, is DGGITQSPKYLFRKEGQNVTLSCEQNLNHDAMYWYRQDPGQGLRLIYYSQIVNDFQKGDIAEGYSVSREKKESFPLTVTSAQKNPTAFYLCASSPKEGNEQYFGPGTRLTVT.

The rearrangement uses TRBV15 and TRBJ2-1; maybe TRBD1 (6 bases). Looked up from germline, CDR1 is LNHNV and CDR2 is YYDKDF (reference sequence). V lost 0 bases and J lost 7, with 10 bases in between. There are 14 residues in the CDR3. Here the CDR3 reads CATSRDPGANEQFF. The CDR3 bases are TGTGCCACCAGCAGAGACCCAGGGGCTAATGAGCAGTTCTTC.

V and J are TRBV28 and TRBJ1-1, with a weak D call TRBD1 (5 bases). Trimming took off 6 bases at V and 5 bases at J, with 22 bases between the two ends. This CDR3 spans 16 amino acids. CDR1 and CDR2 from the germline V gene are MDHEN and SYDVKM. The DNA of the CDR3 is TGTGCCAGCAGCTCGGGGGTGTTCGGGGGTCGGACTGAAGCTTTCTTT. It is translated as CASSSGVFGGRTEAFF.

The rearrangement joins TRBV6-5 to TRBJ2-4, with TRBD2 as a possible D gene (6 bases). With 6 bases removed from V and 0 bases from J, the gap between germline ends came to 9 bases. CDR1 MNHEY and CDR2 SVGAGI come from the germline V gene. This CDR3 spans 14 amino acids. The chain's CDR3 is CASSRAGAKNIQYF. The CDR3 DNA is TGTGCCAGCAGCCGAGCGGGAGCCAAAAACATTCAGTACTTC.

V is TRBV19 and J is TRBJ2-5; maybe TRBD1 (5 bases). V dropped 6 bases and J dropped 2 bases, with 10 bases sitting between them. The CDR3 is 13 amino acids. In germline, CDR1 is LNHDA, CDR2 SQIVND (reference sequence). CDR3 bases: TGTGCCAGTAGGATTGCAGGGCAAGAGACCCAGTACTTC. This gives the protein CASRIAGQETQYF.

V usage is TRBV28 and J usage is TRBJ2-4; 9 bases are shared with TRBD2. V shed 6 bases, J shed 7 bases, and the junction held 7 bases outside the gene matches. CDR1 is MDHEN, CDR2 SYDVKM, per germline. The CDR3 runs 14 residues. The CDR3 loop is CASSRPSGANIQYF. CDR3 in DNA: TGTGCCAGCAGCCGTCCTAGCGGGGCGAACATTCAGTACTTC. The complete variable domain, with remaining parts taken from reference TRBV28 and TRBJ2-4, reads DVKVTQSSRYLVKRTGEKVFLECVQDMDHENMFWYRQDPGLGLRLIYFSYDVKMKEKGDIPEGYSVSREKKERFSLILESASTNQTSMYLCASSRPSGANIQYFGAGTRLSVL.

The chain carries TRBV14 and TRBJ2-1, with 8 bases fitting TRBD1. The germline V gene has CDR1 SGHDN and CDR2 FVKESK. The CDR3 runs to 12 residues. The junction had 4 bases not matched to a gene; V was cut back by 3 bases and J by 12 bases. CDR3 residues: CASSQEDRVQFF. CDR3 DNA sequence: TGTGCCAGCAGCCAGGAGGACAGGGTGCAGTTCTTC.

This chain connects TRBV27 to TRBJ2-5; possibly TRBD2 for D (7 bases). CDR1 is MNHEY and CDR2 is SMNVEV in the germline V gene (reference sequence). The CDR3 has 15 residues. Trimming shortened V by 5 bases and J by 1 base, and 14 bases separated the two germline ends. CDR3 DNA: TGTGCCAGCAGTCAAGCTCGGGGGGCCCAAGAGACCCAGTACTTC. Residues: CASSQARGAQETQYF.

The chain joins TRBV19 to TRBJ1-1; D may be TRBD1 (5 bases). From germline, CDR1 is LNHDA and CDR2 SQIVND (reference sequence). The V and J ends lost 8 bases and 0 bases respectively, with 10 bases between them. CDR3 length: 13 residues. The DNA for the CDR3 is TGTGCCAGTGGGGGAGGAGTGAACACTGAAGCTTTCTTT. It specifies CASGGGVNTEAFF.

This chain connects TRBV11-2 to TRBJ2-1; 10 nucleotides align to TRBD2. The germline V gene encodes CDR1 SGHAT and CDR2 FQNNGV. The CDR3 has 16 residues. Unmatched junction bases numbered 7, after V lost 5 bases and J lost 3 bases. CDR3 region: CASSPYSGRLYNEQFF. In nucleotides, the CDR3 is TGTGCCAGCAGCCCTTATAGCGGGAGGCTCTACAATGAGCAGTTCTTC.